A single T cell receptor (beta chain) is shown here with its context. Each CDR3 protein gets one entry in TCRdb, which reprocessed the 5' RACE reads and gives no DNA. Recorded for this sample: about 450,000 distinct CDR3 sequences. The data stem from a study of T cells expressing NK-cell markers. The CDR3 is made up of 13 amino acids. Specimen: blood T cells: a sorted CD56 or NKG2C T cell subset, CD4+ or CD8+ T cells, or bulk PBMC T cells (not recorded which). The chain carries TRBV12-3 or TRBV12-4 and TRBJ2-2; the TCRdb call, TRBD1, lacks DNA for checking. This TCR was sampled from a woman aged 18 to 75 in good health. Here the CDR3 reads CAGYRGVPGELFF.